This TCR beta chain was obtained from a study of T cells after yellow fever vaccination. This clonotype has a count of ten or more. The target antigen is unknown. TCRdb passed the 5' RACE reads through MiXCR, listing each CDR3 protein once. This table holds about 110,000 distinct CDR3 sequences, around 8.6% found once. Whole-study results and caveats: Overlap between CD4 and CD8 compartments was detected for a small share of clonotypes.

The receptor comes from a man in his thirties or forties who received the YFV17D yellow fever vaccine. The specimen was CD8+ T cells sorted from PBMCs, collected 45 days after the yellow fever booster vaccination.

The CDR3 bases are TGTGCCAGCAGTTTCGAACTCTCTGGAAACACCATATATTTT. The encoded protein is CASSFELSGNTIYF. This chain connects TRBV28 to TRBJ1-3; D not resolved. This CDR3 is built from 14 residues. Germline-derived CDR1 and CDR2 are MDHEN and SYDVKM. Trimming took 3 bases from V and 0 from J, leaving 6 bases between them.